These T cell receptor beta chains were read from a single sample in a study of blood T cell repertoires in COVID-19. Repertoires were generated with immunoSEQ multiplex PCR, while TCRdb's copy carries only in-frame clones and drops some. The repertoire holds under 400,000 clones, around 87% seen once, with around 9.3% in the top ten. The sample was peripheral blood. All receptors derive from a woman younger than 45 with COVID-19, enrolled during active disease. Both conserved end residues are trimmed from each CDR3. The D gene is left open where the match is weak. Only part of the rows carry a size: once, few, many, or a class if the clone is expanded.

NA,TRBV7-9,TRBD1,ASSRDRSYNEQF
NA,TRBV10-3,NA,AISEPGGGIYEQY
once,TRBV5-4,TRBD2,ASSLAGTSAYEQY
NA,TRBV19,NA,ASSTQGFRENEQF
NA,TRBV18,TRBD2,ASSPVSSGRAVYNEQF
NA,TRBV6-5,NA,ASSYSQGPYEQY
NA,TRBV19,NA,ASIGGRNSPLH
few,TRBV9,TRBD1,ASSPTGFSNQPQH
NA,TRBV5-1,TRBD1,ASGQGLADTQY
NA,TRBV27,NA,ASSFREGQIYEQY
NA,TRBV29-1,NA,SVREGITDTQY
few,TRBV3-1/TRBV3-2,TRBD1,ASSHLEQGAEAF
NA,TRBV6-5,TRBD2,ASKPLAGGGEQY
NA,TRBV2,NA,ASGGTGETQY
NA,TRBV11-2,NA,ASSSNRVDNEQF
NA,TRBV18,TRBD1,ASSPDRGNTEAF
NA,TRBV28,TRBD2,ASSLFRGAGELF
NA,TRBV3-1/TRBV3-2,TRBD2,ASSRTSGRASVQF
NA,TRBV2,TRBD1,ASSRQGMITEAF
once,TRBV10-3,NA,AITPGPRDTEAF
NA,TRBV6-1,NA,ASSEAVGALLAKNIQY
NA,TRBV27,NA,ASSSTSYEQY
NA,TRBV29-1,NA,SVESAEMDTQY
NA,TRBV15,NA,ATSRGRGRAEAF
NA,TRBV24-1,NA,ATSAPNQPQH
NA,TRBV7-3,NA,ASSLLAGGPDTQY
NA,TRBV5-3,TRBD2,ARSGLAATPYEQY
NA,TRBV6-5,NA,ASSRESTYEQY
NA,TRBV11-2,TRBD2,ASSLTGTSGYNEQF
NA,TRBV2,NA,ASRPGYGQPQH
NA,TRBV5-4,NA,ASSLDGYGYT
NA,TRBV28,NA,ASSFRGRAYEQY
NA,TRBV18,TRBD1,ASSPPQGQGRLKLF
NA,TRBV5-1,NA,ASNPTGLTNTEAF
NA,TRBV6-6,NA,ASIPLGPTGELF
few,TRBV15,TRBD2,ATSRAAGDDTGELF
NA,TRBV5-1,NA,ASTRRPGSSGNTIY
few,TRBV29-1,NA,SVDTLDIYT
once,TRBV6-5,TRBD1,ASRTGELETGELF
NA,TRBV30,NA,AWSVRRLLNTGELF
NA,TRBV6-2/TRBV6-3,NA,ASSYPGTGWEQY
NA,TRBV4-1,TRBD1,ASSQETGTYYGYT
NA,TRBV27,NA,ASSRQPRDYNEQF
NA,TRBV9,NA,ASSVSLAGTDTQY
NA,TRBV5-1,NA,ASSLVQDTDTQY
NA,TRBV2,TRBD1,ASGGTGREKLF
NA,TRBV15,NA,ATSRDRVVRSPLH
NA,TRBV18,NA,ASSGTPGNTIY
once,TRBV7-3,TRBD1,ASSYWTGDQPQH
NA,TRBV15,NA,ATSRDLQSVFRAHNSPLH
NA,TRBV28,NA,AIDGVGGPQH
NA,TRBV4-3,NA,ASSQDAGPTEAF
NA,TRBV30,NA,AWSTRAGRETQY
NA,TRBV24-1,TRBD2,ATSDSTSGSADTQY